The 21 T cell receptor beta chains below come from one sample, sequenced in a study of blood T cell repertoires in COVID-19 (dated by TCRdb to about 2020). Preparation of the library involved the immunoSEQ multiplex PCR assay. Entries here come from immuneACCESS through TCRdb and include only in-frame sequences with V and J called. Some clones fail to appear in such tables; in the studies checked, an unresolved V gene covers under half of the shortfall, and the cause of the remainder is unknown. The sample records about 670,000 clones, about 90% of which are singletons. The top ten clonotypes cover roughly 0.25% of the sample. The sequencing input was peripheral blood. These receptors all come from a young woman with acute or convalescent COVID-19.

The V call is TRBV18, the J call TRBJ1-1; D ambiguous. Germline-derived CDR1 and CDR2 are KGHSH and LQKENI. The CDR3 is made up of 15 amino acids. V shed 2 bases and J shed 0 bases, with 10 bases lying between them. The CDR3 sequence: CASSPDGGLNTEAFF. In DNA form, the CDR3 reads TGTGCCAGCTCACCAGATGGAGGGTTGAACACTGAAGCTTTCTTT.

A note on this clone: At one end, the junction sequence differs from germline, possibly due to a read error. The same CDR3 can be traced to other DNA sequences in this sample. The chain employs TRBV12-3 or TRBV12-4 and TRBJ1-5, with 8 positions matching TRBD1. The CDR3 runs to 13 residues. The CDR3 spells CASSPGGNQPQHF. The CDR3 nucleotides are TGTGCCAGCAGCCCAGGGGGCAACCAGCCCCAGCATTTT.

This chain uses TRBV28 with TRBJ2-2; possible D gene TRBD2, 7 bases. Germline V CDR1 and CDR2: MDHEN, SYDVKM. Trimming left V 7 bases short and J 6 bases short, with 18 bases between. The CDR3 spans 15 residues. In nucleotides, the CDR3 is TGTGCCAGCACCTTAGGGGGGGGACTCCCCGGGGAGCTGTTTTTT. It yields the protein CASTLGGGLPGELFF.

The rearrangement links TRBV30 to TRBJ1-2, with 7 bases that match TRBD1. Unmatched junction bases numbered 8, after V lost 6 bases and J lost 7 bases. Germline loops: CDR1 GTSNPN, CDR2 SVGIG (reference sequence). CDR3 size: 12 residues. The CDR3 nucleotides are TGTGCCTGTAAGACAGGGAGTAGTGGCTACACCTTC. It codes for CACKTGSSGYTF.

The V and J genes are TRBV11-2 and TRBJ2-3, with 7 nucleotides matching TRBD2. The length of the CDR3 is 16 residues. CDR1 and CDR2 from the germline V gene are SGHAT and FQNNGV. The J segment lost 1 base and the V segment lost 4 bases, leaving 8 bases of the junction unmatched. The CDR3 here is CASSSPSAGRTDTQYF. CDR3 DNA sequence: TGTGCCAGCAGCTCCCCGTCAGCGGGGCGCACAGATACGCAGTATTTT.

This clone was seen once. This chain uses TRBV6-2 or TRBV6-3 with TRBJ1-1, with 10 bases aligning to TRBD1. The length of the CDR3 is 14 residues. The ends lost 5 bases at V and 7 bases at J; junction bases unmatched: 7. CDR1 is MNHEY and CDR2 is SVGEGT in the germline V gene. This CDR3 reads CASSRPGTGVEAFF. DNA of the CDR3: TGTGCCAGCAGTCGTCCCGGGACAGGGGTTGAAGCTTTCTTT.

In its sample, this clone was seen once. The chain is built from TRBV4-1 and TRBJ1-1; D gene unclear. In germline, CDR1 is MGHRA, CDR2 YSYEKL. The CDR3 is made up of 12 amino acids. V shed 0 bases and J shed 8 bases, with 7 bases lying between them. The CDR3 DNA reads TGCGCCAGCAGCCAAGATTGGCTGGAAGCTTTCTTT. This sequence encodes CASSQDWLEAFF.

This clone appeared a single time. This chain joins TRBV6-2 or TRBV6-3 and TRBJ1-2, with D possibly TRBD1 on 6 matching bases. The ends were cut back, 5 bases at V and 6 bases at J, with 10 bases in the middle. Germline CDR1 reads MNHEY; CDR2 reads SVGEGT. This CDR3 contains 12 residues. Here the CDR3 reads CASSRGADGYTF. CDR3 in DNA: TGTGCCAGCAGTCGGGGGGCGGATGGCTACACCTTC.

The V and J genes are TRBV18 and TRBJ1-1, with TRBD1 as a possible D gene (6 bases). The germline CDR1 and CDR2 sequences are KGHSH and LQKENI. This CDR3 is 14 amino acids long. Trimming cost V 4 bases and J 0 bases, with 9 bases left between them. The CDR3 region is CASSQQGMNTEAFF. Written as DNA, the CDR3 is TGTGCCAGCTCACAACAGGGAATGAACACTGAAGCTTTCTTT.

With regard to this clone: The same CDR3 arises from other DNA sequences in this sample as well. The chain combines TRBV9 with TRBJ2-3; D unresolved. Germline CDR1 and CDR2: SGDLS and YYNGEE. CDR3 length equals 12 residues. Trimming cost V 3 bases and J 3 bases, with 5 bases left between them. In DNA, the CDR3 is TGTGCCAGCAGCGCCGGGACAGATACGCAGTATTTT. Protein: CASSAGTDTQYF.

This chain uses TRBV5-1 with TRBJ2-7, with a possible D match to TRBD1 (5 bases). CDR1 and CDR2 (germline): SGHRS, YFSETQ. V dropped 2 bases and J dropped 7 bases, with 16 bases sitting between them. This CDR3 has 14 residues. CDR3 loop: CASSFYLSKGEQYF. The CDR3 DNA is TGCGCCAGCAGCTTCTATCTGAGTAAGGGGGAGCAGTACTTC.

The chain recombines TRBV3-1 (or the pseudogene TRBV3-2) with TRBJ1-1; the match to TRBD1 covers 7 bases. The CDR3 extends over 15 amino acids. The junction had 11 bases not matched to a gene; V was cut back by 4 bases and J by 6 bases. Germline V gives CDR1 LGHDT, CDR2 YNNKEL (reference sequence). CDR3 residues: CASSPLTGYGSEAFF. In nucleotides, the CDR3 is TGTGCCAGCAGCCCCCTGACAGGGTATGGGTCTGAAGCTTTCTTT.

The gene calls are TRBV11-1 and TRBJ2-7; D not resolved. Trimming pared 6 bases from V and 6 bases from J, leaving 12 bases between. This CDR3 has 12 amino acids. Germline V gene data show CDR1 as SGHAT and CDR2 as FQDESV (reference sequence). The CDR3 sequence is CASRAAGFEQYF. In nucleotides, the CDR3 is TGTGCCAGCAGGGCGGCCGGGTTCGAGCAGTACTTC.

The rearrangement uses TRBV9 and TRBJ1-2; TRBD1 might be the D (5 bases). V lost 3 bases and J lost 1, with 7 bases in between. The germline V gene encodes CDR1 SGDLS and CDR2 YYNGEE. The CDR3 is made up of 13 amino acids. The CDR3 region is CASSDDSNYGYTF. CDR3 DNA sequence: TGTGCCAGCAGCGACGACAGTAACTATGGCTACACCTTC.

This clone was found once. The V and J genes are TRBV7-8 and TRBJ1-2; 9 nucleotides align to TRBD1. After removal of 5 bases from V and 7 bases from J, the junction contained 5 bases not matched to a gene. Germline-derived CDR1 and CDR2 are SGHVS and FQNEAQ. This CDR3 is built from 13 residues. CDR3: CASSQDRGRGYTF. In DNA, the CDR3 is TGTGCCAGCAGCCAGGACAGGGGTCGTGGCTACACCTTC.

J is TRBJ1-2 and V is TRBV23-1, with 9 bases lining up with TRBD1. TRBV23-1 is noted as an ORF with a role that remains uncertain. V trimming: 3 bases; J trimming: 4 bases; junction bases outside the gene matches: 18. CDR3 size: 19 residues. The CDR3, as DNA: TGCGCCAGCAGTCAGACCCCAAAATTGTCGACAGGGGGGGTCTATGGCTACACCTTC. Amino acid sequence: CASSQTPKLSTGGVYGYTF.

The CDR3 loop reads CASSSARGGGNQPQHF. DNA of the CDR3: TGTGCCAGCAGTTCCGCTCGAGGGGGAGGGAATCAGCCCCAGCATTTT. The chain is built from TRBV6-2 or TRBV6-3 and TRBJ1-5; a weak D match, TRBD1 (6 bases). This CDR3 contains 16 residues. V dropped 4 bases and J dropped 4 bases, with 17 bases sitting between them. CDR1 is MNHEY and CDR2 is SVGEGT in the germline V gene.

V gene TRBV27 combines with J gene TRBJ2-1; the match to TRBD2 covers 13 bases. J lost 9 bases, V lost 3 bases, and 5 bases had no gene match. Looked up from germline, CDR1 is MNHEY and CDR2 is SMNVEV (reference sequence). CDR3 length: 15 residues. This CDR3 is CASSFTSGGAAEQFF. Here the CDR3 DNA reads TGTGCCAGCAGTTTCACTAGCGGGGGGGCCGCTGAGCAGTTCTTC.

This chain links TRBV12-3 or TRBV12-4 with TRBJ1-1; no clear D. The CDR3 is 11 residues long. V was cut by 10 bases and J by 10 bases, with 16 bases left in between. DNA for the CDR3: TGTGCCACCGCGAGGCGAGGGCGAGCTTTCTTT. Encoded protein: CATARRGRAFF.

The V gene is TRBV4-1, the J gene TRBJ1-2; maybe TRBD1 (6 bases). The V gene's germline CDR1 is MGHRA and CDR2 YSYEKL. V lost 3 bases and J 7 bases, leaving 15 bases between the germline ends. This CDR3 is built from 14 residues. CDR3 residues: CASSQSSGAGGYTF. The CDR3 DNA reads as TGCGCCAGCAGCCAGTCCTCAGGGGCGGGTGGCTACACCTTC.

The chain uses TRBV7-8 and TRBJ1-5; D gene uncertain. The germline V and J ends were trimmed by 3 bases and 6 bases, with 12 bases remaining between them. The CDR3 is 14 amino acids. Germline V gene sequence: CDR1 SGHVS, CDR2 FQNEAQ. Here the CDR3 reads CASSFRDSGQPQHF. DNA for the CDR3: TGTGCCAGCAGCTTCCGGGATTCGGGTCAGCCCCAGCATTTT.